These 18 T cell receptor beta chains share one sample of origin, sequenced in a study of shared clonotypes between healthy human individuals. TCRdb keeps only in-frame clones here, not all; method: immunoSEQ multiplex PCR. The top ten clones hold approximately 1.5% of a sample with 980,000 or so clones, approximately 76% of them seen once. The specimen was memory CD4+ T cells sorted from blood. The subset was: CD45RA-negative fraction. The receptor source for this set is a man between 18 and 35 years old in good health.

The rearrangement joins TRBV29-1 to TRBJ2-7, with TRBD2 matching 7 bases. CDR3 length: 15 residues. Looked up from germline, CDR1 is SQVTM and CDR2 is ANQGSEA. With 6 bases clipped from V and 4 bases from J, the junction kept 15 bases outside the gene matches. The CDR3 spells CSVYQVGRGIYEQYF. The CDR3 DNA is TGCAGCGTATACCAAGTGGGGCGGGGGATTTACGAGCAGTACTTC.

V is TRBV10-3 and J is TRBJ2-5, with 7 bases lining up with TRBD2. This CDR3 is built from 14 residues. V shed 10 bases and J 3 bases; nucleotides not matched to a gene: 11. CDR1 is ENHRY and CDR2 is SYGVKD in the germline V gene. The CDR3 DNA reads as TGTGCCACCGGGGGGACCCTAGGAAAAGAGACCCAGTACTTC. Translated, it gives CATGGTLGKETQYF.

Comments on this clone: This sample also contains other DNA sequences that code for the same CDR3. The rearrangement joins TRBV30 to TRBJ1-6; 10 bases are a match to TRBD1. Germline V CDR1 and CDR2: GTSNPN, SVGIG (reference sequence). The V gene end was trimmed by 4 bases and the J gene end by 7 bases; junction bases not matched to a gene: 1. This CDR3 is built from 13 residues. In nucleotides, the CDR3 is TGTGCCTGGACGGGACAGGGGAATTCACCCCTCCACTTT. Its protein product is CAWTGQGNSPLHF.

This chain uses TRBV7-9 with TRBJ1-2, with D possibly TRBD1 on 6 matching bases. The CDR3 is 16 amino acids. V was pared by 0 bases and J by 3 bases, with 14 bases between. Germline V CDR1 and CDR2: SEHNR, FQNEAQ (reference sequence). The CDR3 nucleotides are TGTGCCAGCAGCTTAGCGCTAGGCAGGGGCGACTATGGCTACACCTTC. It encodes CASSLALGRGDYGYTF.

This clone was seen only a few times. The rearrangement joins TRBV30 to TRBJ1-1; D is unclear. This CDR3 has 17 residues. V lost 2 bases to trimming and J lost 1 base, with 20 bases between them. Germline CDR1 is GTSNPN and CDR2 is SVGIG (reference sequence). The DNA for the CDR3 is TGTGCCTGGAGTCTGCCCCTCGGTCCCAGTAGGAACACTGAAGCTTTCTTT. This gives the protein CAWSLPLGPSRNTEAFF.

The chain links TRBV29-1 to TRBJ2-7; D is unclear. CDR3 size: 13 residues. Germline assignment: CDR1 SQVTM and CDR2 ANQGSEA. Trimming stripped 3 bases from V and 2 bases from J, with 11 bases between. The CDR3 here is CSVESDGTYEQYF. The CDR3 nucleotides are TGCAGCGTTGAGTCTGACGGAACCTACGAGCAGTACTTC.

The rearrangement uses TRBV6-1 and TRBJ2-3; 7 nucleotides agree with TRBD1. The germline V gene encodes CDR1 MNHNS and CDR2 SASEGT. The CDR3 loop spans 16 amino acids. The ends lost 4 bases at V and 2 bases at J; junction bases unmatched: 9. CDR3 sequence: CASSGRQGSFTDTQYF. Written as DNA, the CDR3 is TGTGCCAGCAGTGGGCGACAGGGAAGTTTCACAGATACGCAGTATTTT.

The V and J genes are TRBV11-2 and TRBJ1-2, with D possibly TRBD1 on 5 matching bases. V was clipped by 10 bases and J by 6 bases, with 12 bases between them. Germline CDR1 is SGHAT and CDR2 is FQNNGV. The CDR3 covers 11 residues. The CDR3 here is CATSGGNGYTF. The CDR3 nucleotides are TGTGCCACCTCGGGGGGAAATGGCTACACCTTC.

In nucleotides, the CDR3 is TGTGCCAGCAGCTTGGTAACCGGGGGGGCCATGGATACGCAGTATTTT. It translates to CASSLVTGGAMDTQYF. This rearrangement joins TRBV5-4 to TRBJ2-3; 8 bases are a match to TRBD2. V shed 0 bases and J 6 bases; nucleotides not matched to a gene: 9. Germline loops: CDR1 SGHNT, CDR2 YYREEE (reference sequence). The CDR3 covers 16 residues.

The J gene is TRBJ2-7, the V gene TRBV5-1, with 7 bases that match TRBD1. Germline loops: CDR1 SGHRS, CDR2 YFSETQ. V was clipped by 0 bases and J by 6 bases; unmatched bases: 15. The CDR3 sequence is 17 residues long. CDR3 nucleotides: TGCGCCAGCAGCTTGGGTGGTCCGGTACAGGGGAAGGGCGAGCAGTACTTC. Protein product: CASSLGGPVQGKGEQYF.

CDR3 loop: CASSRGLAGFNEQFF. The CDR3 bases are TGTGCCAGCAGCCGCGGACTAGCGGGATTCAATGAGCAGTTCTTC. The rearrangement uses TRBV11-2 and TRBJ2-1, with 12 bases that match TRBD2. With 5 bases clipped from V and 6 bases from J, the junction kept 5 bases outside the gene matches. Germline CDR1 and CDR2: SGHAT and FQNNGV. The length of the CDR3 is 15 residues. Looking up the rest from reference TRBV11-2 and TRBJ2-1 gives the full variable domain: EAGVAQSPRYKIIEKRQSVAFWCNPISGHATLYWYQQILGQGPKLLIQFQNNGVVDDSQLPKDRFSAERLKGVDSTLKIQPAKLEDSAVYLCASSRGLAGFNEQFFGPGTRLTVL.

The V gene is TRBV6-4, the J gene TRBJ1-1, with 7 positions matching TRBD1. The CDR3 covers 17 residues. Germline CDR1 reads MRHNA; CDR2 reads SNTAGT. The V segment lost 4 bases and the J segment 2 bases; nucleotides outside the gene matches: 13. Here the CDR3 reads CASSAPYRGGVNTEAFF. Here the CDR3 DNA reads TGTGCCAGCAGTGCGCCCTACAGGGGAGGAGTAAACACTGAAGCTTTCTTT.

This clone was observed once. The chain recombines TRBV5-1 with TRBJ2-5, with 8 bases fitting TRBD1. The V and J ends lost 0 bases and 2 bases, in that order; junction bases with no gene match: 3. The V gene's germline CDR1 is SGHRS and CDR2 YFSETQ. This CDR3 spans 15 amino acids. CDR3 sequence: CASSLGGTGQETQYF. The CDR3 DNA reads as TGCGCCAGCAGCTTGGGCGGGACAGGTCAAGAGACCCAGTACTTC.

This clone appeared a single time. The rearrangement uses TRBV2 and TRBJ2-3; 9 nucleotides agree with TRBD1. V was clipped by 6 bases and J by 2 bases; unmatched bases: 6. The CDR3 consists of 15 residues. CDR1 is SNHLY and CDR2 is FYNNEI in the germline V gene. CDR3 DNA sequence: TGTGCCAGCAGCCTCAGACAGGGGGACACAGATACGCAGTATTTT. This encodes CASSLRQGDTDTQYF.

The V gene is TRBV4-3, the J gene TRBJ2-7; D not resolved. The CDR3 is 14 amino acids. V dropped 2 bases and J dropped 5 bases, with 13 bases sitting between them. Germline lookup yields CDR1 LGHNA and CDR2 YSLEER. The CDR3 loop is CASSQRNGFDEQYF. CDR3 bases: TGCGCCAGCAGCCAAAGGAACGGCTTTGACGAGCAGTACTTC.

This clone was seen just once. This rearrangement joins TRBV5-1 to TRBJ2-7, with 10 bases matching TRBD2. This CDR3 is built from 14 residues. The V and J ends lost 1 base and 6 bases, in that order; junction bases with no gene match: 4. The germline CDR1 and CDR2 sequences are SGHRS and YFSETQ. The CDR3 loop is CASSLSSGRSEQYF. The CDR3 DNA follows: TGCGCCAGCAGCTTGTCTAGCGGGAGAAGCGAGCAGTACTTC.

This clone showed up just a few times. This chain connects TRBV5-1 to TRBJ2-2, with 7 positions matching TRBD2. J was trimmed by 6 bases and V by 1 base; bases with no gene match: 6. The CDR3 runs 15 residues. CDR1 is SGHRS and CDR2 is YFSETQ in the germline V gene. In nucleotides, the CDR3 is TGCGCCAGCAGCTTGAGTAGCGGGCTTGCCGGGGAGCTGTTTTTT. This encodes CASSLSSGLAGELFF.

The chain uses TRBV27 and TRBJ1-3; D remains unclear. The CDR3 has 14 amino acids. The germline V gene has CDR1 MNHEY and CDR2 SMNVEV (reference sequence). With 3 bases removed from V and 3 bases from J, the gap between germline ends came to 9 bases. The CDR3: CASSFRRDGNTIYF. The CDR3 nucleotides are TGTGCCAGCAGTTTTAGACGGGATGGAAACACCATATATTTT.